The 4 T cell receptor beta chains in this list originate from one sample, sequenced in a study of T cell responses to AZD1222 COVID-19 vaccine. Assay used: immunoSEQ multiplex PCR; TCRdb lists only in-frame clones, some missing. The sample shows roughly 77,000 clones, more than 85% of them seen only once. The sequencing used peripheral blood, collected on day 0 of AZD1222 vaccination. Receptor source: an adult in good health.

The genes are TRBV7-2 and TRBJ2-5; D call uncertain. From germline, CDR1 is SGHTA and CDR2 FQGNSA. The CDR3 is 13 amino acids. V gave up 0 bases and J gave up 4 bases, with 6 bases separating them. CDR3 region: CASSLAGIETQYF. CDR3 DNA sequence: TGTGCCAGCAGCTTAGCAGGGATAGAGACCCAGTACTTC.

This clone was detected once. CDR3 nucleotides: TGTGCCAGCAGAATCGGGAGTAGCGGGAGCACAGATACGCAGTATTTT. It encodes CASRIGSSGSTDTQYF. J is TRBJ2-3 and V is TRBV19; 7 bases match TRBD2. The V gene's germline CDR1 is LNHDA and CDR2 SQIVND (reference sequence). The V segment lost 9 bases and the J segment 0 bases; nucleotides outside the gene matches: 12. This CDR3 comprises 16 residues.

The chain combines TRBV19 with TRBJ2-1; D may match TRBD1 or TRBD2 (6 bases each). This CDR3 is 14 amino acids long. Trimming removed 6 bases at V and 2 bases at J, with 11 bases between. Germline CDR1 is LNHDA and CDR2 is SQIVND (reference sequence). The CDR3 nucleotides read TGTGCCAGTAGCGGGGGCAACCCCTACAATGAGCAGTTCTTC. This translates into CASSGGNPYNEQFF.

The J gene is TRBJ2-1, the V gene TRBV19; TRBD2 agrees at 12 bases. The CDR3 runs to 14 residues. Trimming at V came to 4 bases and at J to 6 bases, leaving 1 base not matched to a gene. CDR1 LNHDA and CDR2 SQIVND come from the germline V gene (reference sequence). The CDR3 spells CASSTSGGANEQFF. The CDR3 nucleotides are TGTGCCAGTAGTACTAGCGGGGGGGCCAATGAGCAGTTCTTC.